The present T cell receptor beta chain was sequenced within a study of blood T cell repertoires in COVID-19. Looking at the study overall: Specimens from acute and convalescent COVID-19 originated in the United States, Italy and Spain. Sources were T cells, B-cell-depleted T cells, or PBMCs; the material itself was cDNA or gDNA.

There are 12 residues in the CDR3. V lost 0 bases to trimming and J lost 8 bases, with 7 bases between them. In germline, CDR1 is SGHNT, CDR2 YENEEA. Original methodology: It was from reference gene primer amplification that nucleated cell counts were estimated. Sequencing was performed with immunoSEQ multiplex PCR; in TCRdb, only in-frame clones are kept and a portion is missing. D and trimming come from the DNA, and the V and J calls and clone size come from that table. The table records a few hundred thousand clones, about 90% of them present only once. The chain joins TRBV11-3 to TRBJ1-2; a possible D gene is TRBD1 (5 bases). This receptor was taken from a man in his forties or fifties with acute or convalescent COVID-19. Specimen: peripheral blood. CDR3 in DNA: TGTGCCAGCAGCTTAGATACAGGAGGCTACACCTTC. Residues: CASSLDTGGYTF.